This T cell receptor (beta chain) is drawn from a study of T cells in Graves' hyperthyroidism and ophthalmopathy. Study observations and caveats: Blood also carried most thyroid clonotypes expanded above 0.001. Ophthalmopathy, as predicted by the model, came a median approximately 5.9 months after the prediction.

Authors of the study amplified TCR beta CDR3 regions from RNA transcripts. HTBI primers drove first-round RT-PCR of the TCR CDR3. TCRdb reanalysed the multiplex PCR reads using MiXCR and keeps one entry per CDR3 protein. The data contain over 500,000 distinct CDR3 sequences, around 15% of them singletons. Clinical symptoms, serum thyroxine and TRAb, thyroid ultrasound and orbital computed tomography were used for the diagnoses. This clonotype was detected many times. The antigen remains unidentified. This clonotype was sampled from a woman aged 40 to 50 with Graves' hyperthyroidism. Material for sequencing was blood.

DNA of the CDR3: TGTGCCAGCAGTTTATACGGATATGGTTATGGCTACACCTTC. This sequence encodes CASSLYGYGYGYTF. The J gene is TRBJ1-2, the V gene TRBV28; D gene ambiguous. This CDR3 is built from 14 residues. Trimming took 1 base from V and 5 from J, leaving 11 bases between them. Germline CDR1 MDHEN, CDR2 SYDVKM.